This entry features one T cell receptor (beta chain) sequence. Its antigen is not known. These data come from a study of pediatric ulcerative colitis. Sequencing used immunoSEQ multiplex PCR; TCRdb keeps in-frame clones, though not all of them. There are 36,000 or so clones in the sample; 73% occur only once, and 0.65% to 0.95% lies in the top ten. One to two pinch biopsies were taken from the rectum during colonoscopy. Study-level findings and limits: Rectal pinch biopsies may have included blood-derived T cells, especially in patients with overt colitis.

The specimen was gut tissue. This TCR was sampled from a boy aged 5 to 17 with moderate ulcerative colitis.

CDR3 amino acids: CASSLTTSGRGNEQFF. The CDR3, as DNA: TGCGCCAGCAGCTTAACAACTAGCGGGAGAGGGAATGAGCAGTTCTTC. The V and J genes are TRBV5-1 and TRBJ2-1, with TRBD2 matching over 11 bases. The V gene end was trimmed by 2 bases and the J gene end by 7 bases; junction bases not matched to a gene: 8. Germline V CDR1 and CDR2: SGHRS, YFSETQ. CDR3 size: 16 residues.